One sample yielded the 15 T cell receptor beta chains listed below, sequenced in a study of T cell repertoires in cytomegalovirus infection. TCRdb redid the calling of the reads with MiXCR, one entry per CDR3 protein. The sample has about 700,000 distinct CDR3 sequences, around 35% seen once. Antigens of these TCRs are unknown. The material sequenced was cultured PBMCs, taken from culture after CMV antigen stimulation. These receptors were collected from a human donor in good health (CMV status not recorded). Some clones in this sample may be carry-over from other donors' samples.

The V call is TRBV7-9, the J call TRBJ2-7; no clear D gene. Germline values: CDR1 SEHNR, CDR2 FQNEAQ (reference sequence). Trimming removed 0 bases at V and 2 bases at J, with 8 bases between. The CDR3 loop spans 14 amino acids. CDR3 sequence (DNA): TGTGCCAGCAGCTTAGCGGGGAACACCTACGAGCAGTACTTC. This translates into CASSLAGNTYEQYF.

This clonotype was observed a few times. The gene calls are TRBV7-9 and TRBJ2-1, with unresolved D. V was pared by 1 base and J by 13 bases, with 11 bases between. CDR1 is SEHNR and CDR2 is FQNEAQ in the germline V gene (reference sequence). The CDR3 is 12 residues long. The CDR3 DNA is TGTGCCAGCAGCTTAGATTTTGGGAACCAGTTCTTC. It codes for CASSLDFGNQFF.

This clonotype was counted between two and nine times. V gene TRBV18 combines with J gene TRBJ1-1; TRBD1 matches at 7 bases. This CDR3 is 15 amino acids long. CDR1 KGHSH and CDR2 LQKENI come from the germline V gene. V lost 5 bases to trimming and J lost 0 bases; unmatched junction nucleotides: 6. The DNA of the CDR3 is TGTGCCAGCTCAGACAGGACAGGAGTGAACACTGAAGCTTTCTTT. This encodes CASSDRTGVNTEAFF.

This clonotype was seen a handful of times. The gene calls are TRBV5-1 and TRBJ2-1, with D uncertain. The CDR3 covers 15 residues. Germline V gene sequence: CDR1 SGHRS, CDR2 YFSETQ. V gave up 5 bases and J gave up 0 bases, with 12 bases separating them. The CDR3 sequence is CASSTDESSYNEQFF. In nucleotides, the CDR3 is TGCGCCAGCAGTACCGACGAGAGCTCCTACAATGAGCAGTTCTTC.

The chain uses TRBV29-1 and TRBJ1-4; 8 nucleotides line up with TRBD1. Looked up from germline, CDR1 is SQVTM and CDR2 is ANQGSEA. The CDR3 totals 12 residues. J was trimmed by 5 bases and V by 4 bases; bases with no gene match: 0. The CDR3 DNA is TGCAGCGTTGCAGGGGGCAATGAAAAACTGTTTTTT. Translation: CSVAGGNEKLFF.

The chain couples TRBV7-9 to TRBJ2-3; tentatively, D is TRBD1 (6 bases). Germline lookup yields CDR1 SEHNR and CDR2 FQNEAQ (reference sequence). The CDR3 runs to 19 residues. Trimming left V 0 bases short and J 1 base short, with 20 bases between. CDR3 in DNA: TGTGCCAGCAGCTTAGCTCGGGACACAGTGGGTATGGGCACAGATACGCAGTATTTT. It is translated as CASSLARDTVGMGTDTQYF.

This clonotype has only a few counts. The chain combines TRBV10-3 with TRBJ2-3, with D unclear. Germline CDR1 reads ENHRY; CDR2 reads SYGVKD. The length of the CDR3 is 12 residues. V lost 3 bases to trimming and J lost 3 bases, with 4 bases between them. The CDR3 sequence is CAISEGTDTQYF. CDR3 in DNA: TGTGCCATCAGTGAAGGAACAGATACGCAGTATTTT.

This clonotype was observed a handful of times. CDR3 loop: CASSYRAGYTEAFF. DNA for the CDR3: TGTGCCAGCAGTTACAGGGCCGGGTACACTGAAGCTTTCTTT. J is TRBJ1-1 and V is TRBV6-2 or TRBV6-3; unclear D gene. Germline V gene sequence: CDR1 MNHEY, CDR2 SVGEGT. The CDR3 is 14 residues long. Trimming pared 2 bases from V and 3 bases from J, leaving 10 bases between.

J is TRBJ2-1 and V is TRBV2; possibly TRBD2 for D (5 bases). The length of the CDR3 is 14 residues. Germline lookup yields CDR1 SNHLY and CDR2 FYNNEI. The V end was cut by 7 bases, the J end by 0 bases, with 10 bases between. The CDR3 DNA follows: TGTGCCAGCAAAGTAGCGAGCTCCTACAATGAGCAGTTCTTC. As protein: CASKVASSYNEQFF.

Comment on this clonotype: The germline gene is not matched at one end of the junction; a read error may be the cause. The chain links TRBV7-2 to TRBJ1-5, with D hard to call. Germline-derived CDR1 and CDR2 are SGHTA and FQGNSA. CDR3 length: 15 amino acids. The CDR3 coding sequence is TGTGCCGGCAGCTCCGCGGACGGACCCAATCAGCCCCAGCATTTT. Its translation: CAGSSADGPNQPQHF.

This clonotype was counted a few times. The rearrangement uses TRBV12-5 and TRBJ2-5; 8 bases agree with TRBD1. Looked up from germline, CDR1 is LGHNT and CDR2 is FRNRAP. V trimming: 1 base; J trimming: 5 bases; junction bases outside the gene matches: 9. This CDR3 has 16 residues. The CDR3 loop reads CASGLGLAGGGETQYF. The CDR3 DNA follows: TGTGCTAGTGGTTTGGGGTTGGCAGGGGGCGGTGAGACCCAGTACTTC. Using reference TRBV12-5 and TRBJ2-5 for the parts outside the CDR3, the full variable domain is DARVTQTPRHKVTEMGQEVTMRCQPILGHNTVFWYRQTMMQGLELLAYFRNRAPLDDSGMPKDRFSAEMPDATLATLKIQPSEPRDSAVYFCASGLGLAGGGETQYFGPGTRLLVL.

This clonotype turned up a few times. This rearrangement joins TRBV12-3 or TRBV12-4 to TRBJ2-7, with 11 bases aligning to TRBD2. This CDR3 is 14 amino acids long. Losses at the gene ends were 7 bases for V and 7 bases for J; bases not matched to a gene: 9. The CDR3, as DNA: TGTGCCAGCACCATAGGGACTAGCGGTTTGGAGCAGTACTTC. Its translation is CASTIGTSGLEQYF.

The rearrangement uses TRBV5-1 and TRBJ2-3; tentatively, D is TRBD2 (6 bases). V was clipped by 4 bases and J by 0 bases, with 15 bases between them. The length of the CDR3 is 16 residues. Germline assignment: CDR1 SGHRS and CDR2 YFSETQ. The chain's CDR3 is CASSRALASSTDTQYF. CDR3 DNA: TGCGCCAGCAGCCGCGCGCTAGCGTCTAGCACAGATACGCAGTATTTT. Full variable domain (rest looked up from reference TRBV5-1 and TRBJ2-3): KAGVTQTPRYLIKTRGQQVTLSCSPISGHRSVSWYQQTPGQGLQFLFEYFSETQRNKGNFPGRFSGRQFSNSRSEMNVSTLELGDSALYLCASSRALASSTDTQYFGPGTRLTVL.

This chain uses TRBV19 with TRBJ2-2, with 7 bases identical to TRBD1. Germline trimming cut 6 bases from V and 5 bases from J; bases unmatched to any gene: 9. The germline gives CDR1 LNHDA, CDR2 SQIVND (reference sequence). The CDR3 length is 15 residues. The CDR3 sequence: CASRPTGEWTGELFF. The CDR3 region has the DNA TGTGCCAGTAGGCCTACAGGGGAATGGACCGGGGAGCTGTTTTTT.

The sample holds many counts of this clonotype. The chain links TRBV7-2 to TRBJ1-6; 7 bases align to TRBD1. The trim removed 2 bases at V and 8 bases at J, leaving 9 bases unmatched. This CDR3 has 16 amino acids. CDR1 is SGHTA, CDR2 FQGNSA, per germline. The CDR3 sequence: CASSLYGTEFYSPLHF. CDR3 in DNA: TGTGCCAGCAGCTTATACGGGACAGAATTTTATTCACCCCTCCACTTT.